The entry below gives a single T cell receptor beta chain sequence along with its context. Its antigen is not known. Per germline, CDR1 SGHTA and CDR2 FQGNSA. Trimming left V 3 bases short and J 2 bases short, with 14 bases between. The CDR3 contains 15 residues. These data come from a study of T cell responses to AZD1222 COVID-19 vaccine. Study outcomes and limitations: Researchers report vaccine-associated CD4 TCRs spanning spike, with dominance at 160-218 and 743-854. Spike-specific TCRs gained breadth and depth after people received two AZD1222 doses. White British people made up most donors, females outnumbered males, and clonal diversity was possibly underestimated.

Data came from immunoSEQ multiplex PCR; TCRdb stores just in-frame clones and leaves some out. The data contain about 110,000 clones, about nine tenths of them seen just once; the ten biggest clones take up about 1.2%. This receptor was obtained from an adult in good health. The V and J genes are TRBV7-2 and TRBJ2-7; maybe TRBD1 (5 bases). The material was peripheral blood, obtained on day 0 of AZD1222 vaccination. CDR3: CASSFSEAGTYEQYF. The CDR3 bases are TGTGCCAGCAGCTTCTCCGAGGCAGGGACCTACGAGCAGTACTTC.